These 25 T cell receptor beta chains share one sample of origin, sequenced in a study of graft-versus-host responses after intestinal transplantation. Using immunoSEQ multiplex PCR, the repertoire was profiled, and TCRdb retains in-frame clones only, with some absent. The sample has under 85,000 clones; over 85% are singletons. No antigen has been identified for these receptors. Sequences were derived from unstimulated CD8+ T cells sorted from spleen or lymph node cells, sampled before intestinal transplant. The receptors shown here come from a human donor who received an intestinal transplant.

This CDR3 reads CATAAGKGNEQFF. Here the CDR3 DNA reads TGTGCCACCGCGGCAGGGAAGGGGAATGAGCAGTTCTTC. This chain links TRBV15 with TRBJ2-1, with D tentatively TRBD1 (5 bases). This CDR3 comprises 13 residues. V gave up 8 bases and J gave up 7 bases, with 15 bases separating them. In germline, CDR1 is LNHNV, CDR2 YYDKDF (reference sequence).

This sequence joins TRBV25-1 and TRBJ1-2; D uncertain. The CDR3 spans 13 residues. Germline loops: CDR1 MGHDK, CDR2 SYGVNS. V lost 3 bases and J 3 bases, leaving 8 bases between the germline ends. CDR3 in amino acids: CASSDSDHYGYTF. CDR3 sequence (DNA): TGTGCCAGCAGTGATTCGGACCACTATGGCTACACCTTC.

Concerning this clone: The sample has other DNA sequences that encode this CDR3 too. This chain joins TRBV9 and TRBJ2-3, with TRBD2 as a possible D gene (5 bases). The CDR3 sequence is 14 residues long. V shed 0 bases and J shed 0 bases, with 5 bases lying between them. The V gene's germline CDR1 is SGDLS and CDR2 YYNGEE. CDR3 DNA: TGTGCCAGCAGCGTAGCGGGAAGCACAGATACGCAGTATTTT. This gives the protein CASSVAGSTDTQYF.

Here the CDR3 reads CASSLGVGTSGGETQYF. The CDR3 DNA sequence: TGTGCCAGCAGCTTAGGGGTCGGGACTAGCGGGGGTGAGACCCAGTACTTC. This rearrangement joins TRBV7-9 to TRBJ2-5, with 14 bases identical to TRBD2. Germline V gene data show CDR1 as SEHNR and CDR2 as FQNEAQ (reference sequence). V lost 1 base to trimming and J lost 5 bases; unmatched junction nucleotides: 6. CDR3 length equals 17 residues.

Here the CDR3 DNA reads TGTGCCTGGAAACGGGCCTCCTACGAGCAGTACTTC. Its protein product is CAWKRASYEQYF. The rearrangement links TRBV30 to TRBJ2-5; D gene unclear. The DNA end lines up better with TRBJ2-7; the J call may be wrong. Germline loops: CDR1 GTSNPN, CDR2 SVGIG (reference sequence). This CDR3 is 12 amino acids long.

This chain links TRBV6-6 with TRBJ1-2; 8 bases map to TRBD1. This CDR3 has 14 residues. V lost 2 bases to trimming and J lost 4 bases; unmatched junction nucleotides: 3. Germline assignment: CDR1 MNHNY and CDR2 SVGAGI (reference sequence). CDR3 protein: CASSYSTGGYGYTF. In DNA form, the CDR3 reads TGTGCCAGCAGTTACAGTACAGGGGGCTATGGCTACACCTTC.

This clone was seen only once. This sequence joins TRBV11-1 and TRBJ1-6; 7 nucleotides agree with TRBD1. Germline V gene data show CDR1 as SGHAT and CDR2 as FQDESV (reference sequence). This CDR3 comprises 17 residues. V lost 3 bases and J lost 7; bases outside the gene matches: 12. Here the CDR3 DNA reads TGTGCCAGCAGCTTTTCTACCTCGGGACAGTCGAATTCACCCCTCCACTTT. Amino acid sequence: CASSFSTSGQSNSPLHF. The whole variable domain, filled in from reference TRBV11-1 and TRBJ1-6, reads EAEVAQSPRYKITEKSQAVAFWCDPISGHATLYWYRQILGQGPELLVQFQDESVVDDSQLPKDRFSAERLKGVDSTLKIQPAELGDSAMYLCASSFSTSGQSNSPLHFGNGTRLTVT.

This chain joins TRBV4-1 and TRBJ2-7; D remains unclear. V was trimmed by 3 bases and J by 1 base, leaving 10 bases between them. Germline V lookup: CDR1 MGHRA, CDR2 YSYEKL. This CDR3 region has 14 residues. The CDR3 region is CASSHFGYSYEQYF. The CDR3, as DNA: TGCGCCAGCAGCCACTTTGGATATTCCTACGAGCAGTACTTC.

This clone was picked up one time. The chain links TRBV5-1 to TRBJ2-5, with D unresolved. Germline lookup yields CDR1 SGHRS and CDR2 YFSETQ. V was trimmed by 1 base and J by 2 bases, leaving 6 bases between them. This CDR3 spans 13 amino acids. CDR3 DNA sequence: TGCGCCAGCAGCTTGCCCCCACAAGAGACCCAGTACTTC. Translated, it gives CASSLPPQETQYF.

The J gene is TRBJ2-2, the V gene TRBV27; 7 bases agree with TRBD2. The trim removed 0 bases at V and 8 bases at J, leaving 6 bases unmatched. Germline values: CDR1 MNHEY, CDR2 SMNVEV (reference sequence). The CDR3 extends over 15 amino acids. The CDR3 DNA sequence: TGTGCCAGCAGTTTATCGAGTGGGGGGGGTGGGGAGCTGTTTTTT. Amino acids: CASSLSSGGGGELFF.

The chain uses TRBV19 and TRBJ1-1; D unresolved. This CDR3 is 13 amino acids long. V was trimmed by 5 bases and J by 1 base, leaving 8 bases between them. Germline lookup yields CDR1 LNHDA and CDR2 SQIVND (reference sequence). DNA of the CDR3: TGTGCCAGTAGTCCGGGAGGGAACACTGAAGCTTTCTTT. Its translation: CASSPGGNTEAFF.

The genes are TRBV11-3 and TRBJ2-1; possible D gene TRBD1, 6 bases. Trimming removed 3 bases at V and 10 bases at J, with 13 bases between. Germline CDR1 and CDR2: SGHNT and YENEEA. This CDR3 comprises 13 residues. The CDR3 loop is CASSFAGVEEQFF. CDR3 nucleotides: TGTGCCAGCAGCTTTGCAGGGGTTGAGGAGCAGTTCTTC.

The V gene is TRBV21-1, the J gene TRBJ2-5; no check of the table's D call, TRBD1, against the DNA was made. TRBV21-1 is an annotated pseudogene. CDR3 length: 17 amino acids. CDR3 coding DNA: TGTGCCAGTAAACTGGGCAGGGCCTTGGTTTTACGAGAGACCCAGTACTTC. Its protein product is CASKLGRALVLRETQYF.

The CDR3 DNA reads as TGTGCCAGCAGTGAAGCGCTCGTGCATCGGATCAGCGACATTCAGTACTTC. This encodes CASSEALVHRISDIQYF. The chain carries TRBV6-1 and TRBJ2-4; D is uncertain. CDR3 length: 17 residues. V was pared by 0 bases and J by 8 bases, with 20 bases between. Germline V gene data show CDR1 as MNHNS and CDR2 as SASEGT.

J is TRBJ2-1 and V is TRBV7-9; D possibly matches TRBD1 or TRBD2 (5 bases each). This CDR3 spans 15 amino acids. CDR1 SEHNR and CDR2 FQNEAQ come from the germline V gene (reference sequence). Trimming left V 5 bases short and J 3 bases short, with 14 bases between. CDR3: CASSPRDPSYNEQFF. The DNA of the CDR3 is TGTGCCAGCAGCCCCCGGGACCCCAGCTACAATGAGCAGTTCTTC.

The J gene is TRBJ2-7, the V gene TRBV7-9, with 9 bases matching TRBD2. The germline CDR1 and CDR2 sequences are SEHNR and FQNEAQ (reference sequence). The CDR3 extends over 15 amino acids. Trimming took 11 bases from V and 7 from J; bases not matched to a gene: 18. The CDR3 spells CAGSLQGSGSSEQYF. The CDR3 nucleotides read TGTGCCGGCTCACTCCAGGGTAGCGGGAGCTCTGAGCAGTACTTC.

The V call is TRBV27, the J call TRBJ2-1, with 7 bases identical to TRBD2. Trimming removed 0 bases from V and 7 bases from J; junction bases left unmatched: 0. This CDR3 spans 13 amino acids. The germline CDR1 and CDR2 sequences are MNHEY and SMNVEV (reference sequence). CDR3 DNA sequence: TGTGCCAGCAGTTTATCTAGCGGGAATGAGCAGTTCTTC. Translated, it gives CASSLSSGNEQFF.

CDR3 sequence (DNA): TGTGCCACCAGCAGGGAGGTGGGCGGGGAGACCCAGTACTTC. This encodes CATSREVGGETQYF. V is TRBV15 and J is TRBJ2-5; D possibly corresponds to TRBD2 (5 bases). The CDR3 has 14 residues. Per germline, CDR1 LNHNV and CDR2 YYDKDF (reference sequence). V gave up 3 bases and J gave up 5 bases, with 13 bases separating them. Combining the CDR3 with reference TRBV15 and TRBJ2-5 gives the whole variable domain DAMVIQNPRYQVTQFGKPVTLSCSQTLNHNVMYWYQQKSSQAPKLLFHYYDKDFNNEADTPDNFQSRRPNTSFCFLDIRSPGLGDTAMYLCATSREVGGETQYFGPGTRLLVL.

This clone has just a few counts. CDR3 nucleotides: TGCGCCAGCAGCCAGGGGATAGTAGAAAAACTGTTTTTT. Amino acids: CASSQGIVEKLFF. J is TRBJ1-4 and V is TRBV4-1, with D unresolved. The CDR3 runs to 13 residues. Germline lookup yields CDR1 MGHRA and CDR2 YSYEKL. Trimming took 3 bases from V and 8 from J, leaving 10 bases between them.

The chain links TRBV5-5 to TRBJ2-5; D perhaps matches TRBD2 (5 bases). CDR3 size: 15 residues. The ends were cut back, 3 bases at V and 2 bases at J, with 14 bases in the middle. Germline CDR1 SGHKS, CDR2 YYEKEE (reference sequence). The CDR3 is CASSSGITTQETQYF. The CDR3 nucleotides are TGTGCCAGCAGCTCGGGAATCACAACACAAGAGACCCAGTACTTC.

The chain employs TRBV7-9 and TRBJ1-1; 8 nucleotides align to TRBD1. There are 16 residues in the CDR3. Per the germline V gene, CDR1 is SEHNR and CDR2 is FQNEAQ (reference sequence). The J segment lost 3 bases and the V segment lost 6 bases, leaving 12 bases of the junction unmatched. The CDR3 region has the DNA TGTGCCAGCAGTTCCCAGGGGGACAGGAGGGACACTGAAGCTTTCTTT. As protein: CASSSQGDRRDTEAFF.

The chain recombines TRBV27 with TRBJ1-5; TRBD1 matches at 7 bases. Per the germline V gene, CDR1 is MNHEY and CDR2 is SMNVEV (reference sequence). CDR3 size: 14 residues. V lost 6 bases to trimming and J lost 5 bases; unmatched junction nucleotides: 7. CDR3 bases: TGTGCCAGCAGAAATACAGGGGACCATCAGCCCCAGCATTTT. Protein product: CASRNTGDHQPQHF.

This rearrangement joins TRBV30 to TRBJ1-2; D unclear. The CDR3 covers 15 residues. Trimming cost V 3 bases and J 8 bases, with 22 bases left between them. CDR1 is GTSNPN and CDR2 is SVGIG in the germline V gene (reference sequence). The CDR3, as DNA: TGTGCCTGGAGCGTCGCTCTGAGAGAGGCGTGGGGCTACACCTTC. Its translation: CAWSVALREAWGYTF.

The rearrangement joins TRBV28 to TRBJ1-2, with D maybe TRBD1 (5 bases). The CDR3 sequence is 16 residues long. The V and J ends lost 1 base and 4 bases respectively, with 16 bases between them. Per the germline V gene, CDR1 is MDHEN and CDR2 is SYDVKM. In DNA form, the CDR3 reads TGTGCCAGCAGTTTATCGACAGCCCTTTTTGGCTATGGCTACACCTTC. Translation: CASSLSTALFGYGYTF.

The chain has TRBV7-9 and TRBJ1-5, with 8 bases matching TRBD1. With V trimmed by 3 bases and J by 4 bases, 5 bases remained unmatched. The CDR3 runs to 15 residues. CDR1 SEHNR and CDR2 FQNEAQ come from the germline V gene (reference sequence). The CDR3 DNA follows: TGTGCCAGCAGCTTGGACAGGGAATTTAATCAGCCCCAGCATTTT. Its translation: CASSLDREFNQPQHF.